Listed below are T cell receptor beta chains from one sample, sequenced in a study of T cell changes during pregnancy in multiple sclerosis. Here immunoSEQ multiplex PCR was the method, and the copy in TCRdb shows in-frame clones only, minus some. The sample consists of tens of thousands of clones, 85% to 90% of them appearing once. Specimen: CD8+ T cells from peripheral blood mononuclear cells, collected before pregnancy. These receptor sequences come from a female donor with multiple sclerosis, enrolled in a pregnancy study. The CDR3 runs from the conserved cysteine through the conserved F or W. The D gene is left open where the match is weak. The size field is filled for only some rows; it gives once, few, many or a size class.

.	TRBJ1-3	TRBV10-1	.	18	CASSGPRGQNGSGNTIYF	TGCGCCAGCAGTGGACCCCGAGGGCAGAACGGCTCTGGAAACACCATATATTTT
.	TRBJ2-3	TRBV5-1	TRBD2	15	CASSFKRELTDTQYF	TGCGCCAGCAGCTTTAAGCGGGAGCTAACAGATACGCAGTATTTT
.	TRBJ2-7	TRBV6-1	.	15	CASSESAGTTYEQYF	TGTGCCAGCAGTGAATCTGCCGGGACAACCTACGAGCAGTACTTC
.	TRBJ1-2	TRBV27	.	14	CASRPGFRDYGYTF	TGTGCCAGCAGGCCGGGGTTTCGGGACTATGGCTACACCTTC
.	TRBJ2-2	TRBV27	.	16	CASSLLWEGVSGELFF	TGTGCCAGCAGTTTACTTTGGGAGGGGGTGAGCGGGGAGCTGTTTTTT
.	TRBJ2-7	TRBV7-5	.	15	CARRLAGGFSYEQYF	TGTGCCAGAAGACTAGCGGGGGGTTTCTCCTACGAGCAGTACTTC
.	TRBJ1-6	TRBV7-9	.	12	CASSLRGSPLHF	TGTGCCAGCAGCTTAAGGGGTTCACCCCTCCACTTT
.	TRBJ2-7	TRBV7-8	.	15	CASSPWTGTNYEQYF	TGTGCCAGCAGCCCCTGGACGGGAACAAACTACGAGCAGTACTTC
.	TRBJ1-2	TRBV30	TRBD1	13	CAWTSFRGPGYTF	TGTGCCTGGACCTCCTTTAGGGGGCCCGGCTACACCTTC
once	TRBJ2-7	TRBV7-9	.	12	CASSLRGNEQYF	TGTGCCAGCAGCTTAAGAGGGAACGAGCAGTACTTC
.	TRBJ1-5	TRBV28	.	15	CASRIGGDNNQPQHF	TGTGCCAGCAGGATTGGGGGGGATAACAATCAGCCCCAGCATTTT
.	TRBJ2-7	TRBV6-5	.	15	CASSNPTGRFYEQYF	TGTGCCAGCAGTAACCCGACAGGGAGGTTCTACGAGCAGTACTTC
.	TRBJ1-5	TRBV27	.	14	CASSLAFLVLPQHF	TGTGCCAGCAGTTTAGCGTTCCTAGTGCTCCCCCAGCATTTT
.	TRBJ1-6	TRBV19	TRBD1	13	CASSTAGGSPLHF	TGTGCCAGTAGTACGGCAGGGGGTTCACCCCTCCACTTT
.	TRBJ1-2	TRBV6-5	TRBD1	13	CASSSDRVGGYTF	TGTGCCAGCAGTTCTGACAGGGTTGGGGGCTACACCTTC
.	TRBJ2-1	TRBV4-2	TRBD2	15	CASSRTSGEYNEQFF	TGTGCCAGCAGCCGGACTAGCGGGGAGTACAATGAGCAGTTCTTC
.	TRBJ2-5	TRBV11-2	.	15	CASSLGSGSQETQYF	TGTGCCAGCAGCTTAGGCTCAGGCAGTCAAGAGACCCAGTACTTC
.	TRBJ1-6	TRBV7-3	TRBD1	16	CASSSLGTGGNSPLHF	TGTGCCAGCAGCTCCCTGGGGACAGGGGGTAATTCACCCCTCCACTTT
.	TRBJ1-1	TRBV19	.	15	CASSPGWGGNTEAFF	TGTGCCAGTAGCCCCGGGTGGGGGGGGAACACTGAAGCTTTCTTT
once	TRBJ1-5	TRBV27	.	16	CASSLLTPEGNQPQHF	TGTGCCAGCAGTTTATTAACGCCCGAGGGCAATCAGCCCCAGCATTTT
.	TRBJ2-7	TRBV4-3	TRBD1	19	CASSKRFRISGQGAYEQYF	TGCGCCAGCAGCAAACGGTTCCGCATTTCGGGACAGGGAGCCTACGAGCAGTACTTC
.	TRBJ1-1	TRBV4-3	TRBD1	15	CASSQEDRLNTEAFF	TGCGCCAGCAGCCAAGAGGACAGGTTGAACACTGAAGCTTTCTTT
.	TRBJ2-7	TRBV30	TRBD1	15	CAWRDRDRSPYEQYF	TGTGCCTGGAGGGACCGGGACAGGAGCCCCTACGAGCAGTACTTC
.	TRBJ1-2	TRBV2	TRBD1	18	CASTRLLTQTGPNYGYTF	TGTGCCAGCACCAGACTTTTAACTCAGACAGGGCCGAACTATGGCTACACCTTC
.	TRBJ2-1	TRBV14	TRBD2	17	CASSQAPRGVYTNEQFF	TGTGCCAGCAGCCAAGCCCCCCGGGGGGTATATACCAATGAGCAGTTCTTC
few	TRBJ2-3	TRBV7-9	TRBD2	17	CASSLDTSGGHADTQYF	TGTGCCAGCAGCTTAGACACTAGCGGGGGGCATGCAGATACGCAGTATTTT
.	TRBJ2-2	TRBV15	.	15	CATSRARANTGELFF	TGTGCCACCAGCAGAGCCAGGGCTAACACCGGGGAGCTGTTTTTT
.	TRBJ2-5	TRBV4-2	TRBD2	21	CASSQVLLGTSGGYHQETQYF	TGTGCCAGCAGCCAAGTGTTGCTCGGGACTAGCGGGGGGTACCACCAAGAGACCCAGTACTTC
.	TRBJ1-4	TRBV28	TRBD1	15	CASSLMGQGHEKLFF	TGTGCCAGCAGTCTTATGGGACAGGGACATGAAAAACTGTTTTTT
.	TRBJ2-3	TRBV6-1	.	14	CASSAYRVTDTQYF	TGTGCCAGCAGTGCTTACAGGGTTACAGATACGCAGTATTTT
.	TRBJ2-3	TRBV27	TRBD2	17	CASRPNRLAGRTDTQYF	TGTGCCAGCAGACCCAACAGACTAGCGGGCCGCACAGATACGCAGTATTTT
.	TRBJ1-5	TRBV14	.	12	CASLRGNQPQHF	TGTGCCAGCCTGCGGGGGAATCAGCCCCAGCATTTT
once	TRBJ1-4	TRBV7-2	.	15	CASSHPETGNEKLFF	TGTGCCAGCAGCCATCCAGAGACAGGAAACGAAAAACTGTTTTTT
.	TRBJ1-2	TRBV11-2	.	12	CASSLGRYGYTF	TGTGCCAGCAGCTTGGGGCGCTATGGCTACACCTTC
once	TRBJ1-1	TRBV2	.	14	CASSDVGGNTEAFF	TGTGCCAGCAGTGACGTGGGGGGGAACACTGAAGCTTTCTTT
.	TRBJ1-2	TRBV9	.	14	CASSVGGESYGYTF	TGTGCCAGCAGCGTAGGGGGCGAGTCCTATGGCTACACCTTC
.	TRBJ1-3	TRBV7-8	TRBD1	14	CASSFGTGENTIYF	TGTGCCAGCAGCTTCGGGACAGGGGAAAACACCATATATTTT
.	TRBJ1-2	TRBV6-5	.	16	CASSYSPTGPRYGYTF	TGTGCCAGCAGTTACTCGCCAACAGGGCCGCGCTATGGCTACACCTTC
.	TRBJ1-5	TRBV10-2	.	15	CASSEGIQGNQPQHF	TGCGCCAGCAGTGAAGGAATCCAGGGCAATCAGCCCCAGCATTTT
.	TRBJ2-7	TRBV5-6	TRBD2	14	CASSPGGGDYEQYF	TGTGCCAGCAGCCCTGGGGGGGGTGACTACGAGCAGTACTTC
.	TRBJ1-1	TRBV10-1	.	15	CASSESAGTSAEAFF	TGCGCCAGCAGTGAGTCGGCAGGGACTTCAGCCGAAGCTTTCTTT